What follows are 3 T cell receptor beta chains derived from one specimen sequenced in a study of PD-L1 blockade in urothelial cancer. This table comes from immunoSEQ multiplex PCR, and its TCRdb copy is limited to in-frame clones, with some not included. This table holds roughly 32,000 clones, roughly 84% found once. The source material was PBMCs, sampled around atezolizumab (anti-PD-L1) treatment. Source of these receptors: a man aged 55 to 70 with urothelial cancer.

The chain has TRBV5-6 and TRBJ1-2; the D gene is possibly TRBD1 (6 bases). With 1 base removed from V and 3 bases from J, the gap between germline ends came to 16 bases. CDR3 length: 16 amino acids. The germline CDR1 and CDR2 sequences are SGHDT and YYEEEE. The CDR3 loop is CASSLIRQASHYGYTF. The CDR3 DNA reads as TGTGCCAGCAGCTTGATTCGACAGGCCTCCCACTATGGCTACACCTTC.

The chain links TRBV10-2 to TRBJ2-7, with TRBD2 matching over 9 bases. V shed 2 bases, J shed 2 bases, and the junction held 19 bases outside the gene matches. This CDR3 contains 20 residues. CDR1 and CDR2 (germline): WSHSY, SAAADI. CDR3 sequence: CASSETLRRSSSGTAYEQYF. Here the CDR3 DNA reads TGCGCCAGCAGTGAGACCCTCCGACGGAGTTCTAGCGGGACCGCCTACGAGCAGTACTTC.

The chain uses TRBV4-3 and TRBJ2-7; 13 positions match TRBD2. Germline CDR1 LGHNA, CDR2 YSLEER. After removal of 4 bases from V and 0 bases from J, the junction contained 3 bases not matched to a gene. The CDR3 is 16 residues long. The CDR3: CASSRRTSGGSYEQYF. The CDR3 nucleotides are TGCGCCAGCAGCCGAAGGACTAGCGGGGGCTCCTACGAGCAGTACTTC.